This paragraph reports one TCR beta chain. Its antigen remains unknown. Given a much more abundant clone one base away, this may be a read error. The data originate from a study of T cells in Graves' hyperthyroidism and ophthalmopathy. Findings of the study overall: Also found in blood were most expanded thyroid clonotypes above 0.001. In validation, the model predicted ophthalmopathy. These predictions came a median about 6.8 months before onset.

CDR3 length: 14 amino acids. Per germline, CDR1 SEHNR and CDR2 FQNEAQ (reference sequence). Fresh 10 ml peripheral blood yielded PBMCs. Template material for amplifying TCR beta CDR3 regions consisted of RNA transcripts. HTBI primers were used for first-round RT-PCR of the TCR CDR3. TCRdb fed the multiplex PCR reads into MiXCR, producing one record per CDR3 protein. Among fewer than 500,000 distinct CDR3 sequences listed, roughly 14% were seen once. The clonotype was recovered from a man between 18 and 29 years old with Graves' ophthalmopathy. Specimen: blood. The V gene is TRBV7-9, the J gene TRBJ2-7; D ambiguous. The DNA matches TRBJ2-1 better at its end, which makes the J call doubtful. In DNA form, the CDR3 reads TGTGCCAGCAGCGAACACCTACTTTCTTACGAGCAGTTCTTC. It is translated as CASSEHLLSYEQFF.